The sample holds one count of the clone carrying this TCR beta chain. Two consecutive negative NP/OP PCR tests, clearance, or resolved symptoms defined Cohort 3 recovery. Some clones are missing from TCRdb's copy, which holds only in-frame ones; the method was immunoSEQ multiplex PCR. This sample has about 320,000 clones, with approximately 89% found just once. The sample belongs to a study of blood T cell repertoires in COVID-19. In germline, CDR1 is SGHDT, CDR2 YYEEEE. With 4 bases clipped from V and 5 bases from J, the junction kept 3 bases outside the gene matches. The CDR3 extends over 13 amino acids.

The chain has TRBV5-6 and TRBJ2-5, with 9 bases lining up with TRBD2. This clonotype originated in a man between 25 and 39 years old who had recovered from COVID-19. The sample was PBMCs or T cells enriched from blood (not recorded which). The CDR3 DNA follows: TGTGCCAGCAGCCCCGGACTAGCGGAGACCCAGTACTTC. Amino acids: CASSPGLAETQYF.